This TCR beta chain was retrieved from a study of PD-1 blockade in classical Hodgkin lymphoma. Concerning this clone: As yet, its antigen is unknown.

Whole-study results and caveats: Nivolumab initiation under 1 year post-ASCT meant exclusion. Repertoire differences have undefined causes, possibly disease activity or prior therapy.

Every patient relapsed after autologous stem cell transplantation, and brentuximab vedotin exposure varied. Produced via immunoSEQ multiplex PCR; TCRdb's table is partial and in-frame only. The top ten clones hold about 2.7% of a sample with over 20,000 clones, 85% to 90% of them seen once. The CDR3 is made up of 15 amino acids. Trimming removed 3 bases at V and 5 bases at J, with 15 bases between. The germline gives CDR1 SGDLS, CDR2 YYNGEE. The gene calls are TRBV9 and TRBJ2-1; D is undetermined. The source of this sequence is a human donor with classical Hodgkin lymphoma. The sample was peripheral blood mononuclear cells (PBMCs), taken at baseline. CDR3 protein: CASSARQGSNNEQFF. The CDR3 region has the DNA TGTGCCAGCAGCGCCCGACAAGGATCAAACAATGAGCAGTTCTTC.